This T cell receptor beta chain was recorded in a study of T cell repertoires in cytomegalovirus infection. For the study at large: CMV epitopes that were recently identified and HLA-C-restricted were used alongside well-studied HLA-B-restricted ones. From public TCR beta signatures came an indication of both CMV infection and matching HLA type.

Notes on this clonotype: Its target is not known.

Findings and limits, study-wide: What dominated the ex vivo response were HLA-C-restricted CMV-specific TCR beta clonotypes.

TCRdb reprocessed the reads with MiXCR, giving one entry per CDR3 protein. The sample consists of approximately 100,000 distinct CDR3 sequences, about 28% of them appearing once. The V end lost 5 bases, the J end lost 6 bases, and 19 bases lay between the germline ends. Looked up from germline, CDR1 is SEHNR and CDR2 is FQNEAQ (reference sequence). The CDR3 spans 16 residues. This chain uses TRBV7-9 with TRBJ1-4; D remains unclear. This TCR derives from a human donor in good health (CMV status not recorded). Some clones in this sample may be carry-over from other donors' samples. The sequences come from CD8+ T cells from cultured PBMCs, collected from culture after CMV antigen stimulation. Written as DNA, the CDR3 is TGTGCCAGCAGCCTGTACCTCGGCGGGCTGGATGAAAAACTGTTTTTT. Protein: CASSLYLGGLDEKLFF.